This T cell receptor (beta chain) was recovered during a study of cytomegalovirus exposure and HLA in healthy donors. The PCR was carried out with 60 Vbeta primers and 13 Jbeta primers. Only in-frame clones appear in the TCRdb table, and some are missing; sequencing was by immunoSEQ multiplex PCR. The data hold fewer than 130,000 clones, with 76% observed a single time. V dropped 6 bases and J dropped 1; count of bases not matched to a gene: 8. This CDR3 has 15 amino acids. Germline V gene sequence: CDR1 SQVTM, CDR2 ANQGSEA. About this clone: The antigen is not known.

Study-level findings and limits: Listed as cytomegalovirus-associated were roughly 180 TCR beta chains. Presence/absence analyses treated sequencing depth as roughly uniform across donors. By a later analysis, the bulk of CMV-associated TCR beta chains appeared HLA-restricted.

The V gene is TRBV29-1, the J gene TRBJ2-3; 9 bases are shared with TRBD2. This TCR was sampled from a young man in good health and CMV-seropositive. The specimen was PBMCs. Written as DNA, the CDR3 is TGCAGCGTGAGGGCTCTAGCGGGGCGCACAGATACGCAGTATTTT. It codes for CSVRALAGRTDTQYF.